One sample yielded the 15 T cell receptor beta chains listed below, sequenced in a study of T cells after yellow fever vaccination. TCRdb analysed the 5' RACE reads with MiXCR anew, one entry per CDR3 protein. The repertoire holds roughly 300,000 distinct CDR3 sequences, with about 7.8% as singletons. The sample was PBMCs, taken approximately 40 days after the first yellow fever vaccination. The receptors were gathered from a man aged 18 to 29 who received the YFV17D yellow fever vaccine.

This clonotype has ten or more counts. CDR3 region: CASSLVAGAPGQPQHF. As DNA, the CDR3 is TGTGCCAGCAGCTTAGTTGCGGGGGCGCCGGGTCAGCCCCAGCATTTT. This rearrangement joins TRBV7-2 to TRBJ1-5; tentative D call: TRBD1 (6 bases). With 1 base removed from V and 6 bases from J, the gap between germline ends came to 16 bases. The CDR3 sequence is 16 residues long. CDR1 and CDR2 from the germline V gene are SGHTA and FQGNSA.

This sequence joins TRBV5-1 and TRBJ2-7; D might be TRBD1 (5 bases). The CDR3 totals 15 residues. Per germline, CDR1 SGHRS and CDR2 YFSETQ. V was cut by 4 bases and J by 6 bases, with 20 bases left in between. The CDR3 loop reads CASSPVQAPAIEQYF. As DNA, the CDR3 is TGCGCCAGCAGCCCAGTACAGGCTCCAGCCATCGAGCAGTACTTC.

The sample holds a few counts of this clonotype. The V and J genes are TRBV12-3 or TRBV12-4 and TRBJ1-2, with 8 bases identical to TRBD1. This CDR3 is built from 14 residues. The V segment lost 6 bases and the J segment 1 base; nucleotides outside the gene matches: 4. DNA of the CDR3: TGTGCCAGCAGCCACAGGGGGATTAACTATGGCTACACCTTC. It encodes CASSHRGINYGYTF.

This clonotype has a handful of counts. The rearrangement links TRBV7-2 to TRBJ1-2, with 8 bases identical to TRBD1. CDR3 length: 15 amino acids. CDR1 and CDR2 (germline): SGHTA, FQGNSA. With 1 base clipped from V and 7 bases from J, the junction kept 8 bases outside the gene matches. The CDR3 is CASSLEVRGRSGYTF. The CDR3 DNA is TGTGCCAGCAGCTTAGAGGTCAGGGGGCGATCTGGCTACACCTTC.

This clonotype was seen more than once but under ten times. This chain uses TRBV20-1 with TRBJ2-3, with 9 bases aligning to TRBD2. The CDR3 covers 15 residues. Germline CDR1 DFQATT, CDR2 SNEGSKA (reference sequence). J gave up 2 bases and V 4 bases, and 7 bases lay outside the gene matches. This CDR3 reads CSANLLAGITDTQYF. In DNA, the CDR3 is TGCAGTGCTAACCTACTAGCGGGCATCACAGATACGCAGTATTTT.

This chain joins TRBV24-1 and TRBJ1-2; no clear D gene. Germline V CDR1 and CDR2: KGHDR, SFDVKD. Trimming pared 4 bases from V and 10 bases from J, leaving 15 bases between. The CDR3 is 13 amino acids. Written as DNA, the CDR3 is TGTGCCACCAGTGACCGTCAGCCGGGATACTACACCTTC. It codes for CATSDRQPGYYTF.

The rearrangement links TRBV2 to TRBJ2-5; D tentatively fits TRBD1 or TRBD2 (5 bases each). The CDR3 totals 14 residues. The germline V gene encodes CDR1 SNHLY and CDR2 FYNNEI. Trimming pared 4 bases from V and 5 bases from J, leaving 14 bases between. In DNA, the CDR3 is TGTGCCAGCAGTGGCCCTGGGGGTGTTGAGACCCAGTACTTC. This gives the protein CASSGPGGVETQYF.

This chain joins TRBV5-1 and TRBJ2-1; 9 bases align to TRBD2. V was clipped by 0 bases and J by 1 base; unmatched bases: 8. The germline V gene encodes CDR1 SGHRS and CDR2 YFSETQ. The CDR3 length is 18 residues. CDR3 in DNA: TGCGCCAGCAGCTTGGCTAGCGGGGCCCGGCGGTCCTACAATGAGCAGTTCTTC. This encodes CASSLASGARRSYNEQFF. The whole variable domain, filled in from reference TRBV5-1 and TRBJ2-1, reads KAGVTQTPRYLIKTRGQQVTLSCSPISGHRSVSWYQQTPGQGLQFLFEYFSETQRNKGNFPGRFSGRQFSNSRSEMNVSTLELGDSALYLCASSLASGARRSYNEQFFGPGTRLTVL.

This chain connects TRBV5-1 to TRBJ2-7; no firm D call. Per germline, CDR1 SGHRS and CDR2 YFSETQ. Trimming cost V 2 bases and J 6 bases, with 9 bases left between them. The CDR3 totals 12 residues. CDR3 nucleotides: TGCGCCAGCAGCTTAGGGTCGGTCGAGCAGTACTTC. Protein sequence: CASSLGSVEQYF.

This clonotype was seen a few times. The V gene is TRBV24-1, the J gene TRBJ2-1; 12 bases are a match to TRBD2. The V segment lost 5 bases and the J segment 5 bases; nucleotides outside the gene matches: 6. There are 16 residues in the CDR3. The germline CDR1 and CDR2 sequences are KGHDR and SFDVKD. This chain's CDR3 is CATSGWLAGGDNEQFF. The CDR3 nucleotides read TGTGCCACCAGTGGTTGGCTAGCGGGGGGGGACAATGAGCAGTTCTTC.

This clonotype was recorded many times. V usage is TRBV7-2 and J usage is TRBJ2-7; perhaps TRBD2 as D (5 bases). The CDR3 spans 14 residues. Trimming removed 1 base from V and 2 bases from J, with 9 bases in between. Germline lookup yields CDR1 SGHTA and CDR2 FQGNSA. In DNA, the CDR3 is TGTGCCAGCAGCTTAGGCGGGCACCCCTACGAGCAGTACTTC. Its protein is CASSLGGHPYEQYF.

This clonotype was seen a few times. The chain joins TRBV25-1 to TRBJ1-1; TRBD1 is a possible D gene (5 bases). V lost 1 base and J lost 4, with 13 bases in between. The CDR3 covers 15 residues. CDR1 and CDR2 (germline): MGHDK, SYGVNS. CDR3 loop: CASSEWGKGSTEAFF. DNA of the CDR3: TGTGCCAGCAGTGAATGGGGGAAGGGGAGCACTGAAGCTTTCTTT.

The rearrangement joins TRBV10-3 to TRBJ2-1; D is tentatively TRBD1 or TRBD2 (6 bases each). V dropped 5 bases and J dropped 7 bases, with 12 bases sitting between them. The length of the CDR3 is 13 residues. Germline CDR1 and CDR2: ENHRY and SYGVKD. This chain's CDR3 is CAISSGAPNEQFF. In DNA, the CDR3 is TGTGCCATCAGTTCGGGGGCCCCTAATGAGCAGTTCTTC.

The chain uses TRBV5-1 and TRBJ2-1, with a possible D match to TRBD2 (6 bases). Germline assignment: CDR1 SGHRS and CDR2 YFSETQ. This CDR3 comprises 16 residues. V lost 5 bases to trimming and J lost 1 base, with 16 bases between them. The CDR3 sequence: CASRPTGTRSYNEQFF. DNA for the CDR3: TGCGCCAGCAGGCCGACCGGGACTCGATCCTACAATGAGCAGTTCTTC.

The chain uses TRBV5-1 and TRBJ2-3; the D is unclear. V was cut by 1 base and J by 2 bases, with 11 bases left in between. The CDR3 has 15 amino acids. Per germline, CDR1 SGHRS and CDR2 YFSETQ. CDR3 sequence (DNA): TGCGCCAGCAGCTTGCTCCGCCAGGCCACAGATACGCAGTATTTT. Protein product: CASSLLRQATDTQYF.